Each of the 7 T cell receptor beta chains below was sequenced from the same sample in a study of beta chain features in type 1 diabetes. Study observations and caveats: Among patients with Type 1 diabetes, TCRB CDR3s were moderately but significantly shorter in every one of the four CD4+ subsets.

No antigen is known for these receptors. All of the isolated RNA was reverse transcribed, so expressed TCRB transcripts were sequenced. Clones were read by immunoSEQ multiplex PCR, and TCRdb kept only the in-frame ones, dropping some. The repertoire holds roughly 300,000 clones, roughly an eighth seen once, with 0.017% in the top ten. Sample: naive CD4+ T cells from blood. The origin of the receptors is a man aged 25-45 years with type 1 diabetes.

The V gene is TRBV15, the J gene TRBJ2-3; 11 nucleotides align to TRBD2. This CDR3 is built from 16 residues. Germline lookup yields CDR1 LNHNV and CDR2 YYDKDF (reference sequence). The V segment lost 5 bases and the J segment 6 bases; nucleotides outside the gene matches: 10. The CDR3 protein is CATSRLAGMLRDTQYF. The CDR3 DNA follows: TGTGCCACCAGCCGACTAGCGGGGATGCTCCGGGATACGCAGTATTTT.

This clone was detected only a few times. The genes are TRBV7-2 and TRBJ2-5, with 9 bases lining up with TRBD2. Germline CDR1 is SGHTA and CDR2 is FQGNSA. There are 15 residues in the CDR3. With V trimmed by 3 bases and J by 5 bases, 7 bases remained unmatched. The CDR3 loop reads CASSFGLARQETQYF. The CDR3 coding sequence is TGTGCCAGCAGCTTCGGACTAGCGCGACAGGAGACCCAGTACTTC.

This clone was counted a few times. CDR3 bases: TGTGCCAGCAGCCCGAGGCCCCAGCATTTT. Residues: CASSPRPQHF. This chain links TRBV7-9 with TRBJ1-5; D gene ambiguous. The CDR3 contains 10 residues. CDR1 and CDR2 (germline): SEHNR, FQNEAQ (reference sequence). Trimming shortened V by 5 bases and J by 9 bases, and 5 bases separated the two germline ends. Complete variable domain (other parts from reference TRBV7-9 and TRBJ1-5): DTGVSQNPRHKITKRGQNVTFRCDPISEHNRLYWYRQTLGQGPEFLTYFQNEAQLEKSRLLSDRFSAERPKGSFSTLEIQRTEQGDSAMYLCASSPRPQHFGDGTRLSIL.

In this sample, this clone turned up a few times. The rearrangement joins TRBV7-2 to TRBJ1-3; no clear D gene. This CDR3 has 15 residues. Between the trimmed V and J ends, which lost 5 bases and 4 bases, there was a span of 15 bases. Germline V lookup: CDR1 SGHTA, CDR2 FQGNSA. This chain's CDR3 is CASSPRRARGNTIYF. The DNA for the CDR3 is TGTGCCAGCAGCCCCAGGCGGGCGCGGGGAAACACCATATATTTT.

This clone was detected only a few times. The V and J genes are TRBV5-6 and TRBJ2-3; D remains unclear. V shed 5 bases and J shed 0 bases, with 7 bases lying between them. The germline gives CDR1 SGHDT, CDR2 YYEEEE. CDR3 size: 13 residues. In DNA form, the CDR3 reads TGTGCCAGCAGGCAGTTTAGCACAGATACGCAGTATTTT. Translating gives CASRQFSTDTQYF.

This clone was counted a few times. The rearrangement joins TRBV28 to TRBJ2-4; tentative D call: TRBD2 (6 bases). CDR1 is MDHEN and CDR2 is SYDVKM in the germline V gene. V was cut by 5 bases and J by 9 bases, with 17 bases left in between. The CDR3 extends over 14 amino acids. This CDR3 is CASSNSGRDSIQYF. The CDR3 DNA is TGTGCCAGCAGTAATAGCGGCAGGGATAGCATTCAGTACTTC.

The chain recombines TRBV11-2 with TRBJ1-2; unclear D gene. Germline assignment: CDR1 SGHAT and CDR2 FQNNGV. Trimming left V 1 base short and J 3 bases short, with 9 bases between. The CDR3 extends over 14 amino acids. CDR3 sequence reads: CASSLAGVDYGYTF. DNA for the CDR3: TGTGCCAGCAGCTTAGCCGGTGTAGACTATGGCTACACCTTC. The variable domain in full, completed from reference TRBV11-2 and TRBJ1-2, reads EAGVAQSPRYKIIEKRQSVAFWCNPISGHATLYWYQQILGQGPKLLIQFQNNGVVDDSQLPKDRFSAERLKGVDSTLKIQPAKLEDSAVYLCASSLAGVDYGYTFGSGTRLTVV.